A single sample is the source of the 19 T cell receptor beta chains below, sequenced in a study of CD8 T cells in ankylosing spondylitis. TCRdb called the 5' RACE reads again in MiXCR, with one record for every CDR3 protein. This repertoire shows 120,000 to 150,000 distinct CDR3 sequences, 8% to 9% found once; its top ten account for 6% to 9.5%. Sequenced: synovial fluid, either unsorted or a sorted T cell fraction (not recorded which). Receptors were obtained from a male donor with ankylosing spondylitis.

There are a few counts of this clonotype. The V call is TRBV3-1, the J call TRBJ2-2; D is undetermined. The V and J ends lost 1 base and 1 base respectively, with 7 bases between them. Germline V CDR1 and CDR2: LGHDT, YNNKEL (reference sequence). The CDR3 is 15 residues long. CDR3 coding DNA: TGTGCCAGCAGCCAAGGGTCGCGGAACACCGGGGAGCTGTTTTTT. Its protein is CASSQGSRNTGELFF.

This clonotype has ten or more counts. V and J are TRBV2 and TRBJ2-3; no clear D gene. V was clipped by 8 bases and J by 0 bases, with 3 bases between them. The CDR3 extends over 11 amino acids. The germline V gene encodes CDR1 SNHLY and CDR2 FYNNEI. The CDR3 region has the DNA TGTGCCAGCCACAGCACAGATACGCAGTATTTT. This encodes CASHSTDTQYF.

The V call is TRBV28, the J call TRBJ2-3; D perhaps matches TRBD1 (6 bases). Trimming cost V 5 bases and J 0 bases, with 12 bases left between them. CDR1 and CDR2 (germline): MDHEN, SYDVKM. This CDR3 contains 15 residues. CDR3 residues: CASSLLQGSTDTQYF. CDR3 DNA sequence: TGTGCCAGCAGTCTTTTACAGGGCAGCACAGATACGCAGTATTTT. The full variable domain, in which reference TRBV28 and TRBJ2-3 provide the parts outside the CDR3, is DVKVTQSSRYLVKRTGEKVFLECVQDMDHENMFWYRQDPGLGLRLIYFSYDVKMKEKGDIPEGYSVSREKKERFSLILESASTNQTSMYLCASSLLQGSTDTQYFGPGTRLTVL.

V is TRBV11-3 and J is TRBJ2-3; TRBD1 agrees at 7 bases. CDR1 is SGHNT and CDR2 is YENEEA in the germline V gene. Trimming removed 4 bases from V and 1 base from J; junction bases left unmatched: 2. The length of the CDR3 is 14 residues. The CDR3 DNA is TGTGCCAGCAGCTCACAGGGGCGCACAGATACGCAGTATTTT. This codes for CASSSQGRTDTQYF.

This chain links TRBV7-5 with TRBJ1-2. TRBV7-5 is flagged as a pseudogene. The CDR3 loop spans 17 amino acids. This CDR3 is CFSASSQEMKDTYGYTF. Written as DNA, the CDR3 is TGTTTCTCTGCCTCCAGCCAAGAGATGAAGGACACTTATGGCTACACCTTC.

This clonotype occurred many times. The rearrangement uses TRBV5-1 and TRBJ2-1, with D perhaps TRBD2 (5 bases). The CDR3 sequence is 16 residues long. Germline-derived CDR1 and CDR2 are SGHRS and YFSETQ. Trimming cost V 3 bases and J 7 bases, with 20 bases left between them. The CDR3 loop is CASSYLPPGLGNEQFF. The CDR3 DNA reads TGCGCCAGCAGCTATTTACCTCCGGGATTGGGGAATGAGCAGTTCTTC.

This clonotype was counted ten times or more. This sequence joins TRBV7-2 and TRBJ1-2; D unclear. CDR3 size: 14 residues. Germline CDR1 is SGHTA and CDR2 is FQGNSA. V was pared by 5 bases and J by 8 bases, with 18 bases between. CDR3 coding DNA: TGTGCCAGCAGCCCCAGCCCCGAGACGAGGGGCTACACCTTC. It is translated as CASSPSPETRGYTF. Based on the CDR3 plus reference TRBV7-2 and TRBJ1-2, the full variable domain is GAGVSQSPSNKVTEKGKDVELRCDPISGHTALYWYRQSLGQGLEFLIYFQGNSAPDKSGLPSDRFSAERTGGSVSTLTIQRTQQEDSAVYLCASSPSPETRGYTFGSGTRLTVV.

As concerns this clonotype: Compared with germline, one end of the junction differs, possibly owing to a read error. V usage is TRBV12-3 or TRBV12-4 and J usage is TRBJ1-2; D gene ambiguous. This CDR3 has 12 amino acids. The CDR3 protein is CASSPITPGWHF. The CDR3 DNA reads TGTGCCAGCAGTCCTATTACCCCGGGATGGCACTTC.

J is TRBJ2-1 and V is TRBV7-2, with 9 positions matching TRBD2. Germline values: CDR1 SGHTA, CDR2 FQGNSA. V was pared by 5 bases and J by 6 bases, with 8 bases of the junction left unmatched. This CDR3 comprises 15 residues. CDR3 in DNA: TGTGCCAGCAGCAAAAAGAGCGGGAGGTCCAATGAGCAGTTCTTC. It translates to CASSKKSGRSNEQFF.

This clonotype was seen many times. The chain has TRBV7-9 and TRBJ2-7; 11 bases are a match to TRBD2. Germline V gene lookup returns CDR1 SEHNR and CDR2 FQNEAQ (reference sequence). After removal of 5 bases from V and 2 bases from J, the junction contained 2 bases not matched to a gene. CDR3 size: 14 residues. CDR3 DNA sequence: TGTGCCAGCAGCAGACTAGCGGGACCCTACGAGCAGTACTTC. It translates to CASSRLAGPYEQYF.

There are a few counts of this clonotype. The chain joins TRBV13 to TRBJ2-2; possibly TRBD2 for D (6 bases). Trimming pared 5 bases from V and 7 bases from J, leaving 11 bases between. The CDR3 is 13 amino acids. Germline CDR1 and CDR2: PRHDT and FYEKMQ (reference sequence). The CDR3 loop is CASSRRGIGELFF. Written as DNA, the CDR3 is TGTGCCAGCAGCCGCCGGGGGATCGGGGAGCTGTTTTTT.

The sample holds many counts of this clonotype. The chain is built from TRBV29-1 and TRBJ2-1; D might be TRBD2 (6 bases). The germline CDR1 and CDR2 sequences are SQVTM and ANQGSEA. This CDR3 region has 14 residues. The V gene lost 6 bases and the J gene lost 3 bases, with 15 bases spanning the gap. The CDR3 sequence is CSVQTTGGYNEQFF. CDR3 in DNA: TGCAGCGTGCAAACTACCGGGGGCTACAATGAGCAGTTCTTC.

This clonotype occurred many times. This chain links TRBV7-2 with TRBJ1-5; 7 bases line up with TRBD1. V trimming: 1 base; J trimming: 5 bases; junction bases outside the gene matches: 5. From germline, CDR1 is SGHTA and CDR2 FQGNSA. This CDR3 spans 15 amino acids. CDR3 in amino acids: CASSLGNRGDQPQHF. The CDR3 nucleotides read TGTGCCAGCAGCTTAGGGAACAGGGGAGATCAGCCCCAGCATTTT.

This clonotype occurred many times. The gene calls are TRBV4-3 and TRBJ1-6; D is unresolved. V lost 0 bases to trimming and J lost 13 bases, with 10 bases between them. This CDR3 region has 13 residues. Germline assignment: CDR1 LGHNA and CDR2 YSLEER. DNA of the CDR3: TGCGCCAGCAGCCAAGATCCTGGGTTGCCCCTCCACTTT. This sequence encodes CASSQDPGLPLHF.

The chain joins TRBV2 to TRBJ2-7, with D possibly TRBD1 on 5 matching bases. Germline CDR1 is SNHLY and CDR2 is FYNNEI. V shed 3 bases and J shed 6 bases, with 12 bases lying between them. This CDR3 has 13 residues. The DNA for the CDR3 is TGTGCCAGCAGTGATAGGCAGGGCCGCGAGCAGTACTTC. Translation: CASSDRQGREQYF.

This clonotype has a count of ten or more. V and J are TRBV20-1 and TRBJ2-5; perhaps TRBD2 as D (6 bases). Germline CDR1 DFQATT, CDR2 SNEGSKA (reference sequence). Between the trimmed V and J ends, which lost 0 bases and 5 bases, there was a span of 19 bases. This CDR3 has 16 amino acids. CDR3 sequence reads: CSARDPSEGRKETQYF. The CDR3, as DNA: TGCAGTGCTAGAGACCCGAGTGAGGGGAGGAAGGAGACCCAGTACTTC.

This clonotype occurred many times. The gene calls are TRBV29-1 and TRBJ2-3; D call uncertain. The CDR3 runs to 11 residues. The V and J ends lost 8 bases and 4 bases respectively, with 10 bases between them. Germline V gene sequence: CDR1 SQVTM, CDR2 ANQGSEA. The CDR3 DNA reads TGCAGCTTAAGTCGTGCAGATACGCAGTATTTT. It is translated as CSLSRADTQYF.

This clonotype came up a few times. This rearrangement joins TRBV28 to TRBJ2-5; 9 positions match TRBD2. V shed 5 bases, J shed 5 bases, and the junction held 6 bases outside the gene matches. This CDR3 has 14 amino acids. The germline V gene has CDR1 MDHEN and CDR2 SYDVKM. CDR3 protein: CASSQIAGDETQYF. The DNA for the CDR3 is TGTGCCAGCAGTCAAATAGCGGGAGACGAGACCCAGTACTTC.

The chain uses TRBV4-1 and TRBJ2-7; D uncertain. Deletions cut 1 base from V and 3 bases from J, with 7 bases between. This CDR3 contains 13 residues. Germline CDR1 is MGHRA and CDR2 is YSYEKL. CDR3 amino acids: CASSQAVNYEQYF. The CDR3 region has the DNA TGCGCCAGCAGCCAAGCCGTTAACTACGAGCAGTACTTC.